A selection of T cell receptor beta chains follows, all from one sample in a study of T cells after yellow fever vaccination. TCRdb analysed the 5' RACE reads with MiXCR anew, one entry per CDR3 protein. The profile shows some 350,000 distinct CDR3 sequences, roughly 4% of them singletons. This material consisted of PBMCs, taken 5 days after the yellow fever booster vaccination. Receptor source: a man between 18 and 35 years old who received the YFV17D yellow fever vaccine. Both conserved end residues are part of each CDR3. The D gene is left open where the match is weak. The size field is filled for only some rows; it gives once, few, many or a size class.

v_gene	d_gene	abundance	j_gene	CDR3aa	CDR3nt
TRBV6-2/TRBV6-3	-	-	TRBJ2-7	CASSYRQSYEQYF	TGTGCCAGCAGTTACCGGCAGTCCTACGAGCAGTACTTC
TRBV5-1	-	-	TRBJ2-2	CASSLSLGDTGELFF	TGCGCCAGCAGTCTTAGCCTGGGGGACACCGGGGAGCTGTTTTTT
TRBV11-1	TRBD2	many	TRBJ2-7	CASSLSGGAYEQYF	TGTGCCAGCAGCCTTAGCGGGGGGGCCTACGAGCAGTACTTC
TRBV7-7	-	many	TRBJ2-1	CASSTGSPFF	TGTGCCAGCAGCACCGGGTCGCCGTTCTTC
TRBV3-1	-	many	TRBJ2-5	CASSQDFLRRTVQETQYF	TGTGCCAGCAGCCAAGATTTTTTGAGGCGGACAGTCCAAGAGACCCAGTACTTC
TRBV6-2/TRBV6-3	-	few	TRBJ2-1	CASSIGPPPGFF	TGTGCCAGCAGTATCGGCCCTCCCCCGGGGTTCTTC
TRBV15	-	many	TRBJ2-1	CATSRVPQAEQFF	TGTGCCACCAGCAGAGTTCCCCAGGCTGAGCAGTTCTTC
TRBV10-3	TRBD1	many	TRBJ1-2	CAISESPSQGADYGYTF	TGTGCCATCAGTGAGTCCCCTTCCCAGGGGGCGGACTATGGCTACACCTTC
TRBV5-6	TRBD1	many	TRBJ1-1	CASIKTGQAMNTEAFF	TGTGCCAGCATCAAAACCGGACAGGCCATGAACACTGAAGCTTTCTTT
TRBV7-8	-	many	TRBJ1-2	CASSLKGLNYGYTF	TGTGCCAGCAGCTTAAAAGGACTAAACTATGGCTACACCTTC
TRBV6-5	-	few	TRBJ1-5	CASRTPRGWPQHF	TGTGCCAGCAGGACCCCCAGGGGTTGGCCCCAGCATTTT
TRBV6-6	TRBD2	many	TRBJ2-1	CASSYYARTSYGNEQFF	TGTGCCAGCAGTTACTACGCGAGGACTAGCTATGGCAATGAGCAGTTCTTC
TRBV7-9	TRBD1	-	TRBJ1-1	CASSLGGYRGYNTEAFF	TGTGCCAGCAGCTTAGGGGGGTACAGGGGATATAACACTGAAGCTTTCTTT
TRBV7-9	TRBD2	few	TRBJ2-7	CASSSLPGLAENYEQYF	TGTGCCAGCAGCTCCCTACCGGGACTAGCGGAGAATTACGAGCAGTACTTC
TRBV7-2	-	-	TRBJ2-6	CASSLLATSGANVLTF	TGTGCCAGCAGCTTACTGGCCACCTCTGGGGCCAACGTCCTGACTTTC
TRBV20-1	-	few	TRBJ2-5	CSAILGLQETQYF	TGCAGTGCTATCCTGGGACTCCAAGAGACCCAGTACTTC
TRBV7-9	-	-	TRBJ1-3	CASSLWGAGDGRSGNTIYF	TGTGCCAGCAGCTTATGGGGAGCGGGGGACGGTCGCTCTGGAAACACCATATATTTT
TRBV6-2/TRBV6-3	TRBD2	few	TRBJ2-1	CASSPITTSGEDNEQFF	TGTGCCAGCAGCCCCATCACGACTAGCGGGGAGGACAATGAGCAGTTCTTC
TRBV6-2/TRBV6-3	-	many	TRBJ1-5	CASSYPSWEGQIPPQHF	TGTGCCAGCAGTTACCCTTCATGGGAGGGTCAGATTCCGCCCCAGCATTTT
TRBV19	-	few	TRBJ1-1	CASRGRANTEAFF	TGTGCCAGCCGAGGCCGAGCGAACACTGAAGCTTTCTTT
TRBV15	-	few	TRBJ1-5	CATSRDTQPQHF	TGTGCCACCAGCAGAGACACACAGCCCCAGCATTTT
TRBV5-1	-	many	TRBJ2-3	CASSLPQLATTDTQYF	TGCGCCAGCAGCTTGCCTCAACTAGCAACGACAGATACGCAGTATTTT
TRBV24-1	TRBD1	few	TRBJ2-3	CATSERQGAEDTQYF	TGTGCCACCAGTGAAAGGCAGGGGGCCGAAGATACGCAGTATTTT
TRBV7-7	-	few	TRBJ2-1	CASSLHNSNEQFF	TGTGCCAGCAGCTTGCACAACTCCAATGAGCAGTTCTTC
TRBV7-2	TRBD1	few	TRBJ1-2	CASSSAGTGIHGYTF	TGTGCCAGCAGCTCGGCCGGGACAGGGATCCATGGCTACACCTTC
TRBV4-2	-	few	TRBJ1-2	CASSQDRRDYGYTF	TGTGCCAGCAGCCAAGATAGAAGGGACTATGGCTACACCTTC